The 15 T cell receptor beta chains presented below share a single source sample, sequenced in a study of T cell changes during pregnancy in multiple sclerosis. Assay: immunoSEQ multiplex PCR; the TCRdb copy retains only in-frame clones and omits some. The sample lists around 58,000 clones; over 75% were seen once. This specimen was peripheral blood, taken before pregnancy. The source is a female donor with multiple sclerosis, enrolled in a pregnancy study.

The V gene is TRBV7-8, the J gene TRBJ2-3; perhaps TRBD1 as D (6 bases). The CDR3 runs to 11 residues. V lost 8 bases to trimming and J lost 6 bases, with 9 bases between them. Germline CDR1 is SGHVS and CDR2 is FQNEAQ. This CDR3 is CASRRGDTQYF. Here the CDR3 DNA reads TGTGCCAGCCGCAGGGGCGATACGCAGTATTTT.

This chain uses TRBV2 with TRBJ2-1; TRBD2 matches 9 bases. Germline V gene sequence: CDR1 SNHLY, CDR2 FYNNEI. The CDR3 loop spans 12 amino acids. The J segment lost 13 bases and the V segment lost 6 bases, leaving 7 bases of the junction unmatched. CDR3 sequence (DNA): TGTGCCAGCAGCCCATTGGGGACTAGCCAGTTCTTC. Its translation: CASSPLGTSQFF.

The J gene is TRBJ1-1, the V gene TRBV29-1; 8 bases map to TRBD1. Germline V CDR1 and CDR2: SQVTM, ANQGSEA. J gave up 5 bases and V 7 bases, and 3 bases lay outside the gene matches. The CDR3 sequence is 11 residues long. CDR3 nucleotide sequence: TGCAGCGCCCGGACAGGGACTGAAGCTTTCTTT. Translated: CSARTGTEAFF.

The chain employs TRBV6-5 and TRBJ1-1, with 9 bases matching TRBD1. The CDR3 is made up of 15 amino acids. The germline V gene encodes CDR1 MNHEY and CDR2 SVGAGI. Trimming removed 6 bases from V and 5 bases from J; junction bases left unmatched: 10. In DNA, the CDR3 is TGTGCCAGCAGGAAGCTGACAGGGGGTGGGACTGAAGCTTTCTTT. It specifies CASRKLTGGGTEAFF.

In this sample, this clone turned up a few times. The chain couples TRBV18 to TRBJ1-1; 8 nucleotides line up with TRBD1. Trimming took 5 bases from V and 6 from J; bases not matched to a gene: 5. In germline, CDR1 is KGHSH, CDR2 LQKENI. The CDR3 covers 13 residues. CDR3 protein: CASSTKTGAEAFF. The CDR3 coding sequence is TGTGCCAGCTCAACAAAGACAGGGGCTGAAGCTTTCTTT.

The gene calls are TRBV9 and TRBJ2-3; 8 bases agree with TRBD2. The CDR3 spans 14 residues. V lost 2 bases, J lost 1 base, and 0 bases stayed unmatched. Germline-derived CDR1 and CDR2 are SGDLS and YYNGEE. The CDR3 region has the DNA TGTGCCAGCAGCGTGCGGGGGGGCACAGATACGCAGTATTTT. Amino acid sequence: CASSVRGGTDTQYF.

J is TRBJ2-2 and V is TRBV9; 9 bases are shared with TRBD1. The CDR3 spans 16 residues. From germline, CDR1 is SGDLS and CDR2 YYNGEE. Trimming took 4 bases from V and 6 from J; bases not matched to a gene: 10. This CDR3 is CASSSIRTGEAGELFF. Here the CDR3 DNA reads TGTGCCAGCAGCTCCATTAGGACAGGGGAAGCCGGGGAGCTGTTTTTT.

This clone has more than one count but fewer than ten. V usage is TRBV19 and J usage is TRBJ2-7; unclear D gene. Per germline, CDR1 LNHDA and CDR2 SQIVND (reference sequence). The CDR3 is made up of 14 amino acids. Trimming removed 2 bases at V and 0 bases at J, with 8 bases between. The DNA for the CDR3 is TGTGCCAGTAGTATAACAGTTTCCTCCTACGAGCAGTACTTC. Protein: CASSITVSSYEQYF.

This chain joins TRBV7-9 and TRBJ1-4, with D possibly being TRBD1 (6 bases). The germline V gene encodes CDR1 SEHNR and CDR2 FQNEAQ (reference sequence). Trimming took off 2 bases at V and 5 bases at J, with 15 bases between the two ends. The CDR3 spans 16 residues. The CDR3 DNA reads as TGTGCCAGCAGCTTAACCCCACAGGGACCGAATGAAAAACTGTTTTTT. It is translated as CASSLTPQGPNEKLFF.

The chain has TRBV21-1 and TRBJ1-4; TRBD1 was called by the table and not checked on the DNA. TRBV21-1 is reported as a pseudogene. The CDR3 is 19 residues long. The CDR3 sequence is CASSKTWWGIRDRSQELFF. CDR3 nucleotides: TGTGCCAGCAGCAAAACTTGGTGGGGTATCCGGGACAGGTCTCAAGAACTGTTTTTT.

J is TRBJ1-5 and V is TRBV19, with D hard to call. Germline V gene sequence: CDR1 LNHDA, CDR2 SQIVND (reference sequence). The germline V and J ends were trimmed by 3 bases and 2 bases, with 11 bases remaining between them. The CDR3 totals 15 residues. The CDR3 reads CASSIWNSRNQPQHF. The CDR3 region has the DNA TGTGCCAGTAGTATCTGGAATAGCCGCAATCAGCCCCAGCATTTT.

The chain uses TRBV4-1 and TRBJ2-7; 8 bases match TRBD1. The CDR3 consists of 15 residues. The germline gives CDR1 MGHRA, CDR2 YSYEKL. Losses at the gene ends were 4 bases for V and 6 bases for J; bases not matched to a gene: 11. The DNA of the CDR3 is TGCGCCAGCAGCCCGTTACAGGGGGAGTTGGGCGAGCAGTACTTC. This gives the protein CASSPLQGELGEQYF.

The genes are TRBV7-6 and TRBJ1-3; 8 bases align to TRBD1. Germline V gives CDR1 SGHVS, CDR2 FNYEAQ. This CDR3 is 19 amino acids long. The junction had 11 bases not matched to a gene; V was cut back by 1 base and J by 0 bases. The CDR3 sequence: CASSLESGTGGNSGNTIYF. The CDR3 DNA reads as TGTGCCAGCAGCTTAGAATCTGGTACAGGGGGTAACTCTGGAAACACCATATATTTT. Looking up the rest from reference TRBV7-6 and TRBJ1-3 gives the full variable domain: GAGVSQSPRYKVTKRGQDVALRCDPISGHVSLYWYRQALGQGPEFLTYFNYEAQQDKSGLPNDRFSAERPEGSISTLTIQRTEQRDSAMYRCASSLESGTGGNSGNTIYFGEGSWLTVV.

The chain combines TRBV7-2 with TRBJ2-5; D is possibly TRBD1 (5 bases). CDR1 SGHTA and CDR2 FQGNSA come from the germline V gene. This CDR3 has 15 residues. Trimming removed 1 base from V and 5 bases from J, with 14 bases in between. The CDR3 reads CASSLDQGGWETQYF. CDR3 DNA sequence: TGTGCCAGCAGCTTAGATCAGGGTGGCTGGGAGACCCAGTACTTC.

This sequence joins TRBV6-5 and TRBJ1-1, with TRBD1 identical over 7 bases. Trimming removed 5 bases from V and 1 base from J; junction bases left unmatched: 4. Germline V gene data show CDR1 as MNHEY and CDR2 as SVGAGI. This CDR3 has 14 residues. CDR3 amino acids: CASSVYRGNTEAFF. The CDR3 DNA reads as TGTGCCAGCAGTGTCTACAGGGGGAACACTGAAGCTTTCTTT.